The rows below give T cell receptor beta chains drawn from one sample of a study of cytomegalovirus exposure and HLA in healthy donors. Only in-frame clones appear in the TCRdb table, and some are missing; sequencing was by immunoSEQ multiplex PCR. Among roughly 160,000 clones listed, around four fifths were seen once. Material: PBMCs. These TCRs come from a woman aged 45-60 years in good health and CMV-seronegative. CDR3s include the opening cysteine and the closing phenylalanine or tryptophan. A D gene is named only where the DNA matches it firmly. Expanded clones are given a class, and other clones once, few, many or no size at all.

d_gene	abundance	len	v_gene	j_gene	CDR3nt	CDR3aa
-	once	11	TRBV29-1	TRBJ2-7	TGCAGCGTTGATAGCGGCTACGAGCAGTACTTC	CSVDSGYEQYF
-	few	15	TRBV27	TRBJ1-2	TGTGCCAGCAGTTTATCCCAGGACACTAACTATGGCTACACCTTC	CASSLSQDTNYGYTF
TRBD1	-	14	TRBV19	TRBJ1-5	TGTGCCAGTATGGACAGGGGGTATGGTCAGCCCCAGCATTTT	CASMDRGYGQPQHF
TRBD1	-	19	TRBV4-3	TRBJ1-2	TGCGCCAGCAGCCAAGACTCGGGTCCGGGACAGGGGACCTACTATGGCTACACCTTC	CASSQDSGPGQGTYYGYTF
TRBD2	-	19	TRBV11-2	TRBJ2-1	TGTGCCAGCAGCCCGATCCGGACTAGCGGACGCTTCTCCTACAATGAGCAGTTCTTC	CASSPIRTSGRFSYNEQFF
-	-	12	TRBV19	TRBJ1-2	TGTGCCAGTGGCCCAGGGGACTATGGCTACACCTTC	CASGPGDYGYTF
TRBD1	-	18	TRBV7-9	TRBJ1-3	TGTGCCAGCAGCCCGAAACGGGGGCAGGGGGCCGCTGGAAACACCATATATTTT	CASSPKRGQGAAGNTIYF
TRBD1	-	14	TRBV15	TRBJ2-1	TGTGCCACCAGCAGAGATCGGGGACAGGGCATTCAGTTCTTC	CATSRDRGQGIQFF
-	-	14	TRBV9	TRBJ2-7	TGTGCCAGCAGCGGGGGGGGCCTTCAATACGAGCAGTACTTC	CASSGGGLQYEQYF
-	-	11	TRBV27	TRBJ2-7	TGTGCCAGCAGCCACTCCTACGAGCAGTACTTC	CASSHSYEQYF
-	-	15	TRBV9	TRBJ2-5	TGTGCCAGCAGCGTAGGAAACTTCCCGGGAGAGACCCAGTACTTC	CASSVGNFPGETQYF
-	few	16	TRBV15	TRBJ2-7	TGTGCCACCAGCAGAGATAGTAGCAGGGGAATTTACGAGCAGTACTTC	CATSRDSSRGIYEQYF
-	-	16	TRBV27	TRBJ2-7	TGTGCCAGCAGTTCCCCTACAGGCCCGTACACCTACGAGCAGTACTTC	CASSSPTGPYTYEQYF
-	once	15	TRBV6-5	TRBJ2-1	TGTGCCAGCAGCTACACGGTGAGCTCCTACAATGAGCAGTTCTTC	CASSYTVSSYNEQFF
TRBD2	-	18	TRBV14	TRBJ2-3	TGTGCCAGCAGTACACCCGGGACTATACTCCCTAGCACAGATACGCAGTATTTT	CASSTPGTILPSTDTQYF
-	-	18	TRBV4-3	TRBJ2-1	TGCGCCAGCAGCCAAGAACAGAAGGAGGCCTTATACTACAATGAGCAGTTCTTC	CASSQEQKEALYYNEQFF
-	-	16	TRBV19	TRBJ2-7	TGTGCCAGTAGTATAAACAGGGCTGGCGTTTCCTACGAGCAGTACTTC	CASSINRAGVSYEQYF
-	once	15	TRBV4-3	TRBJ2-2	TGCGCCAGCAGCCCCAGGGGGAGGAATACCGGGGAGCTGTTTTTT	CASSPRGRNTGELFF
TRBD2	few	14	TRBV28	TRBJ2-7	TGTGCCAGCAGTTTAGCGGGAGGACCCTACGAGCAGTACTTC	CASSLAGGPYEQYF
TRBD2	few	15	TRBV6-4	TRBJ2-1	TGTGCCAGCAGTGCGACTAGCGGGAGAGGCAATGAGCAGTTCTTC	CASSATSGRGNEQFF
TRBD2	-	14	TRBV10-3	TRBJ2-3	TGTGCCATCAAGGCTAGCGGGGGGCCAGATACGCAGTATTTT	CAIKASGGPDTQYF
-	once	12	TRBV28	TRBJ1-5	TGTGCCAGCAGTGGCCAGGGTGAGCCCCAGCATTTT	CASSGQGEPQHF
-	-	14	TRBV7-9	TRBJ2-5	TGTGCCAGCAGCCCTTTTTCGGGGGAGAGGGAGCAGTACTTC	CASSPFSGEREQYF
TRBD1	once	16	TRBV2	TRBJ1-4	TGTGCCAGCAGTGAAGAGGTTGGGGCAGGGGGTGAAAAACTGTTTTTT	CASSEEVGAGGEKLFF
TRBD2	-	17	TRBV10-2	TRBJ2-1	TGCGCCAGCAGAGGGGGACTGACTAGCGGGGGGGACAATGAGCAGTTCTTC	CASRGGLTSGGDNEQFF
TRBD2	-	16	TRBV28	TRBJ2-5	TGTGCCAGCAGTTTATTTGGACTAGCGGTACAAGAGACCCAGTACTTC	CASSLFGLAVQETQYF
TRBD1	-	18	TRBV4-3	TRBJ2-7	TGCGCCAGCAGCCAGCTGTATCCCCGACAGGGGTACACCTACGAGCAGTACTTC	CASSQLYPRQGYTYEQYF
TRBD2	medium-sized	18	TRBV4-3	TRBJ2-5	TGCGCCAGCAGCCAACGGAGGGGTCTAGCGGGGTTCCAAGAGACCCAGTACTTC	CASSQRRGLAGFQETQYF
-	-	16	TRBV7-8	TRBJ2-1	TGTGCCAGCAGCTCAGTCCCCGGGGAACCCTACAATGAGCAGTTCTTC	CASSSVPGEPYNEQFF
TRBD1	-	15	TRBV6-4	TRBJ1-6	TGTGCCAGCAGTACGACAGGGAATAACTTCTCACCCCTCCACTTT	CASSTTGNNFSPLHF
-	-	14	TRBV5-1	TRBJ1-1	TGCGCCAGCAGCTTTGACAGCTTGAACACTGAAGCTTTCTTT	CASSFDSLNTEAFF
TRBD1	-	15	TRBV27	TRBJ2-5	TGTGCCAGCAGTATCGGACAGGGGGCACGGGAGACCCAGTACTTC	CASSIGQGARETQYF
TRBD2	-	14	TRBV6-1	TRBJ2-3	TGTGCCAGCAGTACTAGCGGCAGCCCAGATACGCAGTATTTT	CASSTSGSPDTQYF
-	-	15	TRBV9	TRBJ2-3	TGTGCCAGCAGCGTAGGGCCTAGCAGCACAGATACGCAGTATTTT	CASSVGPSSTDTQYF
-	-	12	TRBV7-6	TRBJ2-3	TGTGCCAGCAGCGGCCCCCTAGATACGCAGTATTTT	CASSGPLDTQYF
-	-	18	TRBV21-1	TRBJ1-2	TGTGCCAGCAGCAAAAACCATTGTCGGGGTTTTCACTACTATGGCTACACCTTC	CASSKNHCRGFHYYGYTF
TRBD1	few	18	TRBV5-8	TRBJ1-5	TGTGCCAGCAGCATCCGGGACAGGGACCATTATAGCAATCAGCCCCAGCATTTT	CASSIRDRDHYSNQPQHF
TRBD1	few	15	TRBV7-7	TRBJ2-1	TGTGCCAGCAGCCGGGACAGGGGACTAAACAATGAGCAGTTCTTC	CASSRDRGLNNEQFF
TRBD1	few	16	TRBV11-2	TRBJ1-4	TGTGCCAGCAGCTTACCCGCGACAGGGTATCGGGAAAAACTGTTTTTT	CASSLPATGYREKLFF
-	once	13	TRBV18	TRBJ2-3	TGTGCCAGCTCACCGCCTAGTAGCGATACGCAGTATTTT	CASSPPSSDTQYF
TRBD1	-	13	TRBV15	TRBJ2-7	TGTGCCACCAGTAGGACAGGGGGGTACGAGCAGTACTTC	CATSRTGGYEQYF
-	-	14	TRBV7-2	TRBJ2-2	TGTGCCAGCAGCCGAGATTGGAACACCGGGGAGCTGTTTTTT	CASSRDWNTGELFF
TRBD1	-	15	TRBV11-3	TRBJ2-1	TGTGCCAGCAGCCCCAGCAGGGGGCTAATCGATGAGCAGTTCTTC	CASSPSRGLIDEQFF
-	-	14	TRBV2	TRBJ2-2	TGTGCCAGCAGTGCTCAACAGGCGGCCGGGGAGCTGTTTTTT	CASSAQQAAGELFF
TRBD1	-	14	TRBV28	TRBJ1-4	TGTGCCAGCAGTTGGATGACAGGGGTTGAAAAACTGTTTTTT	CASSWMTGVEKLFF
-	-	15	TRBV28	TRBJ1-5	TGTGCCAGCAGTAAAAATGGGCCTAGCAATCAGCCCCAGCATTTT	CASSKNGPSNQPQHF
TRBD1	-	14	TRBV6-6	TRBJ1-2	TGTGCCAGCAGAAGACAGGGATGGGACTATGGCTACACCTTC	CASRRQGWDYGYTF
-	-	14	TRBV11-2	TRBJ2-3	TGTGCCAGCAGCTTAGCTACCCGAGCGGGTACGCAGTATTTT	CASSLATRAGTQYF
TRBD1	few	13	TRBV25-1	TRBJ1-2	TGTGCCAGCGCACGGGACAGCAACTATGGCTACACCTTC	CASARDSNYGYTF
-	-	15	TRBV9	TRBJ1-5	TGTGCCAGCAGCCCCGGGGTAAAGGGCAATCAGCCCCAGCATTTT	CASSPGVKGNQPQHF
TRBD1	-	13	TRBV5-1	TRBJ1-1	TGCGCCAGCAGCTTACAGGGGAGGACTGAAGCTTTCTTT	CASSLQGRTEAFF